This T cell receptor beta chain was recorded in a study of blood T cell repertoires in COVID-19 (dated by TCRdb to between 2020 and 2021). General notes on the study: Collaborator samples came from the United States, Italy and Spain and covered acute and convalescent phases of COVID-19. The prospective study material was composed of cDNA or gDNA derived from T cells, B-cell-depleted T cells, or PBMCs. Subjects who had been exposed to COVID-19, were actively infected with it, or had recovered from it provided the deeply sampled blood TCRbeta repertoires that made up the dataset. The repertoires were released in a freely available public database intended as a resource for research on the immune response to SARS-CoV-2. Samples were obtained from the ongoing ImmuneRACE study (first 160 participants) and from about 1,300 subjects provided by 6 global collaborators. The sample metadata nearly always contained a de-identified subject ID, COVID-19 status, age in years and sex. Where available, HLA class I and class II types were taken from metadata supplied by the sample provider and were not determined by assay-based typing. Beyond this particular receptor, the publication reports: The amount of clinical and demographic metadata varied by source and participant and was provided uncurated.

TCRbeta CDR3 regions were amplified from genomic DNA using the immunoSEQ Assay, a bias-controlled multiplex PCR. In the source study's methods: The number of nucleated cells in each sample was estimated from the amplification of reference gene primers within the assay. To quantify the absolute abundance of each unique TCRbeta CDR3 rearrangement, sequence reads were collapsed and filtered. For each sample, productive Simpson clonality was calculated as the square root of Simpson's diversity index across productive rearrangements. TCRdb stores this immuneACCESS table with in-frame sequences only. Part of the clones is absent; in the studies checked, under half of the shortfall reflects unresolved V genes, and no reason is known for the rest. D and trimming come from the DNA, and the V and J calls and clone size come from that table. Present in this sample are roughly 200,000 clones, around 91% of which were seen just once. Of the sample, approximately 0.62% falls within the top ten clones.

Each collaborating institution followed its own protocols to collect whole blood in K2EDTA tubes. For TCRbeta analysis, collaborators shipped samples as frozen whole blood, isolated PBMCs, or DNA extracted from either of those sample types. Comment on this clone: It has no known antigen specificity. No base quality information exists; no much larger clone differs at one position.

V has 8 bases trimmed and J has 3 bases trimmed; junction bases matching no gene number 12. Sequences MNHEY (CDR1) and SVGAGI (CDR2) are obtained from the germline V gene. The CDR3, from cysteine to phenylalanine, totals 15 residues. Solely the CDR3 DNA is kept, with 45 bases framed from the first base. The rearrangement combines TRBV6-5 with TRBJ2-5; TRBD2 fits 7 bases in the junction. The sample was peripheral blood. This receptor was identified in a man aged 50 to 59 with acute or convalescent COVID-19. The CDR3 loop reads CASGLAEPSKETQYF. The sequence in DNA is TGTGCCAGCGGGCTAGCGGAGCCCTCTAAAGAGACCCAGTACTTC.